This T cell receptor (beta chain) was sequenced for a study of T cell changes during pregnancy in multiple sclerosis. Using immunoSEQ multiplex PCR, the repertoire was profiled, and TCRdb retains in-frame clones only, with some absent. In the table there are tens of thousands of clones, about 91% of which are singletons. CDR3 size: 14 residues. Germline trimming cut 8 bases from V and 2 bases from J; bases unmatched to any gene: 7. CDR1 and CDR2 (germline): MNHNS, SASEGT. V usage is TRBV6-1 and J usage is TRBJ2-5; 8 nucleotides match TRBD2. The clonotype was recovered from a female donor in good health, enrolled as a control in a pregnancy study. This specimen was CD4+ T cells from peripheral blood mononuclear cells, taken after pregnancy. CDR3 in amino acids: CASCGRRGQETQYF. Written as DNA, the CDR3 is TGTGCCAGCTGCGGGAGGAGAGGGCAAGAGACCCAGTACTTC.